These T cell receptor beta chains were read from a single sample in a study of siplizumab effects on memory and regulatory T cells. The table came from immunoSEQ multiplex PCR; TCRdb's copy has only in-frame clones and leaves some out. The sample has 100,000 to 120,000 clones, roughly 92% seen once. Material: CD4+ T cells sorted from blood. These receptors originate from a human donor in good health. Each CDR3 is given with its conserved first and last residue. Each record gives: V gene, clone size, D gene, J gene, CDR3 protein, CDR3 DNA. D genes are given only for firm matches. The size field is filled for only some rows; it gives once, few, many or a size class.

>TRBV29-1|NA|TRBD1|TRBJ1-1
CSVEGPGQSNTEAFF
TGCAGCGTTGAGGGGCCGGGACAGTCGAACACTGAAGCTTTCTTT
>TRBV19|NA|NA|TRBJ2-7
CASSIDPGTVYEQYF
TGTGCCAGTAGTATAGACCCAGGGACGGTTTACGAGCAGTACTTC
>TRBV7-3|NA|NA|TRBJ2-3
CASSLGRDTQYF
TGTGCCAGCAGCCTCGGGCGGGATACGCAGTATTTT
>TRBV4-2|NA|NA|TRBJ2-5
CASSPLSGQETQYF
TGTGCCAGCAGCCCTTTAAGCGGCCAAGAGACCCAGTACTTC
>TRBV7-9|once|NA|TRBJ1-1
CASSLRDREAFF
TGTGCCAGCAGCTTAAGAGACCGTGAAGCTTTCTTT
>TRBV10-3|NA|NA|TRBJ1-2
CAISDRDYGYTF
TGTGCCATCAGTGACAGGGACTATGGCTACACCTTC
>TRBV6-5|NA|TRBD1|TRBJ1-2
CASSLTGDSGYGYTF
TGTGCCAGCAGTTTAACAGGGGATTCTGGCTATGGCTACACCTTC
>TRBV5-1|NA|NA|TRBJ1-2
CASSLEPKLGGGGYTF
TGCGCCAGCAGCCTCGAGCCGAAATTAGGGGGAGGGGGCTACACCTTC
>TRBV7-2|NA|NA|TRBJ2-4
CASRGNSKNIQYF
TGTGCCAGCAGGGGGAATTCCAAAAACATTCAGTACTTC
>TRBV30|NA|NA|TRBJ2-5
CACKAKETQYF
TGTGCCTGTAAAGCGAAAGAGACCCAGTACTTC
>TRBV10-1|NA|NA|TRBJ2-2
CASSDQNTGELFF
TGCGCCAGCAGCGATCAGAACACCGGGGAGCTGTTTTTT
>TRBV7-6|NA|TRBD1|TRBJ1-1
CASSLKLAGTGDYRNTEAFF
TGTGCCAGCAGCTTAAAATTGGCCGGGACAGGGGACTATCGGAACACTGAAGCTTTCTTT
>TRBV6-6|NA|NA|TRBJ1-3
CASSYYRASGNTIYF
TGTGCCAGCAGTTACTACCGGGCCTCTGGAAACACCATATATTTT
>TRBV6-1|NA|NA|TRBJ1-5
CASSGDENNQPQHF
TGTGCCAGCAGTGGGGACGAGAACAATCAGCCCCAGCATTTT
>TRBV15|NA|NA|TRBJ2-7
CATSRDQGTYEQYF
TGTGCCACCAGCAGGGACCAGGGTACCTACGAGCAGTACTTC
>TRBV7-9|NA|TRBD2|TRBJ2-1
CASSSSGGNYNEQFF
TGTGCCAGCAGCTCCAGCGGGGGCAACTACAATGAGCAGTTCTTC
>TRBV11-1|NA|NA|TRBJ2-7
CASSLRDALGEQYF
TGTGCCAGCAGCCTCCGGGACGCCCTAGGCGAGCAGTACTTC
>TRBV30|NA|TRBD2|TRBJ2-1
CAWRAAGGGYNEQFF
TGTGCCTGGAGGGCGGCGGGAGGGGGGTACAATGAGCAGTTCTTC